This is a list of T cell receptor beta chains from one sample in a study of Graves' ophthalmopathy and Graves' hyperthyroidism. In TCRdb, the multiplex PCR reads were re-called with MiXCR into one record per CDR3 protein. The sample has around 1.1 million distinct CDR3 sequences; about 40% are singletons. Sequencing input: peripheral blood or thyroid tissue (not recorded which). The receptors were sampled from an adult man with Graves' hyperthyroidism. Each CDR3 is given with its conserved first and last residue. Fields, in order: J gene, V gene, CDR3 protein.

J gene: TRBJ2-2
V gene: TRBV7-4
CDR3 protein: CATSEGLTNTGELFF

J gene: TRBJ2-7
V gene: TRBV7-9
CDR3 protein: CASSLFGGRGTYEQYF

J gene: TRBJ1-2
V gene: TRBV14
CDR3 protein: CASSQPGRMRGYTF

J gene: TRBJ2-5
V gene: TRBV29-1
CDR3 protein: CSDIYQETQYF

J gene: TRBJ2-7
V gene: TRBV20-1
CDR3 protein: CSARDRGFEQYF

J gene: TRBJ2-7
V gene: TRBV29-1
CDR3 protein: CSVDLGMDSYEQYF

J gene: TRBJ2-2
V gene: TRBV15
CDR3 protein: CATSRKLGSLRECPGSCFF

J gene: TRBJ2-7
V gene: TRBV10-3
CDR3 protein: CAISDRVAGGEQYF

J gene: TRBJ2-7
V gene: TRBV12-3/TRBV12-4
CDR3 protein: CASSQGQQTTYEQYF

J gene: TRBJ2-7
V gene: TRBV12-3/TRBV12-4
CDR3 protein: CASSDINEQYF

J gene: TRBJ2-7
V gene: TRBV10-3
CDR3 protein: CAISVRYF

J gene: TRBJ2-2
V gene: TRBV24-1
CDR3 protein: CATSEGPQNTGELFF

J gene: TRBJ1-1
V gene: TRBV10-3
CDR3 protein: CAITSGPPGQGNTEAFF

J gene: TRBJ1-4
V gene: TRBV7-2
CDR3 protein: CASSSRTAEGEKLFF